These 9 T cell receptor beta chains originate from one sample sequenced in a study of blood T cell repertoires in COVID-19. Only in-frame clones appear in the TCRdb table, and some are missing; sequencing was by immunoSEQ multiplex PCR. The sample includes under 65,000 clones, 70% to 75% of them seen just once. The sample taken for sequencing was peripheral blood. Every receptor here comes from a woman aged 70-85 years with acute or convalescent COVID-19.

The J gene is TRBJ2-1, the V gene TRBV11-2; no firm D call. The CDR3 covers 13 residues. The germline V gene has CDR1 SGHAT and CDR2 FQNNGV. V was shortened by 3 bases and J by 7 bases, with 10 bases between the two germline ends. In DNA form, the CDR3 reads TGTGCCAGCAGCTTCTCTAGGAATAATGAGCAGTTCTTC. As protein: CASSFSRNNEQFF.

The chain has TRBV7-6 and TRBJ2-6; 7 nucleotides match TRBD1. The CDR3 contains 17 residues. The junction had 8 bases not matched to a gene; V was cut back by 6 bases and J by 0 bases. CDR1 and CDR2 from the germline V gene are SGHVS and FNYEAQ. The CDR3 here is CASSHGTALSGANVLTF. In DNA, the CDR3 is TGTGCCAGCAGTCATGGGACAGCCCTCTCTGGGGCCAACGTCCTGACTTTC.

This chain connects TRBV2 to TRBJ2-6; TRBD1 aligns across 9 bases. Germline V gene data show CDR1 as SNHLY and CDR2 as FYNNEI. The CDR3 spans 17 residues. V was clipped by 6 bases and J by 0 bases; unmatched bases: 6. CDR3 sequence reads: CASRDRGLGSGANVLTF. CDR3 sequence (DNA): TGTGCCAGCAGGGACAGGGGATTAGGCTCTGGGGCCAACGTCCTGACTTTC.

This clone was seen a single time. V gene TRBV18 combines with J gene TRBJ1-1, with D uncertain. Germline V CDR1 and CDR2: KGHSH, LQKENI. With 3 bases removed from V and 0 bases from J, the gap between germline ends came to 5 bases. This CDR3 spans 13 amino acids. CDR3 nucleotide sequence: TGTGCCAGCTCACCTGACTTGAACACTGAAGCTTTCTTT. It encodes CASSPDLNTEAFF.

The chain couples TRBV19 to TRBJ2-2; maybe TRBD1 (6 bases). Trimming cost V 7 bases and J 10 bases, with 16 bases left between them. Germline-derived CDR1 and CDR2 are LNHDA and SQIVND (reference sequence). The CDR3 sequence is 13 residues long. The CDR3: CASTGAGVAELFF. The CDR3 DNA follows: TGTGCCAGTACCGGGGCAGGGGTTGCGGAGCTGTTTTTT.

At least ten counts were recorded for this clone. The V and J genes are TRBV9 and TRBJ1-1; 9 bases fit TRBD1. CDR3 length: 16 residues. Germline-derived CDR1 and CDR2 are SGDLS and YYNGEE. J was trimmed by 2 bases and V by 4 bases; bases with no gene match: 9. This chain's CDR3 is CASSPRQGGPNTEAFF. DNA for the CDR3: TGTGCCAGCAGCCCCCGACAGGGGGGTCCAAACACTGAAGCTTTCTTT.

This chain joins TRBV3-1 (or the pseudogene TRBV3-2) and TRBJ2-7, with TRBD2 identical over 7 bases. Germline CDR1 and CDR2: LGHDT and YNNKEL (reference sequence). V lost 2 bases and J lost 7; bases outside the gene matches: 5. There are 13 residues in the CDR3. In nucleotides, the CDR3 is TGTGCCAGCAGCCAAATCCCGGGGGGAGAGCAGTACTTC. Residues: CASSQIPGGEQYF.

V and J are TRBV27 and TRBJ2-6; 12 nucleotides line up with TRBD2. The CDR3 runs to 19 residues. Trimming at V came to 8 bases and at J to 0 bases, leaving 11 bases not matched to a gene. Germline assignment: CDR1 MNHEY and CDR2 SMNVEV (reference sequence). The CDR3 is CASAWGGLAGSSGANVLTF. DNA of the CDR3: TGTGCCAGCGCTTGGGGAGGACTAGCGGGGAGCTCTGGGGCCAACGTCCTGACTTTC.

J is TRBJ1-2 and V is TRBV7-9; TRBD1 might be the D (5 bases). This CDR3 region has 14 residues. Germline V gene data show CDR1 as SEHNR and CDR2 as FQNEAQ (reference sequence). The V and J ends lost 7 bases and 5 bases respectively, with 17 bases between them. This CDR3 reads CASMVAGRDYGYTF. The CDR3 coding sequence is TGTGCCAGCATGGTGGCAGGGCGGGATTATGGCTACACCTTC.